Presented here are 9 T cell receptor beta chains from one specimen sequenced in a study of blood T cell repertoires in COVID-19. Only in-frame clones appear in the TCRdb table, and some are missing; sequencing was by immunoSEQ multiplex PCR. The data contain about 250,000 clones, 85% of them singletons. Sequences were obtained from PBMCs or T cells enriched from blood (not recorded which). The origin of the receptors is a woman aged 50 to 60 with acute COVID-19.

This clone was picked up a small number of times. The CDR3 spells CASSQESGYQPQHF. The DNA for the CDR3 is TGCGCCAGCAGCCAAGAATCAGGGTATCAGCCCCAGCATTTT. The chain couples TRBV4-1 to TRBJ1-5; perhaps TRBD1 as D (5 bases). The V gene lost 0 bases and the J gene lost 5 bases, with 8 bases spanning the gap. Germline V lookup: CDR1 MGHRA, CDR2 YSYEKL. The CDR3 is 14 residues long.

V gene TRBV6-2 or TRBV6-3 combines with J gene TRBJ1-1; no reliable D call. Germline assignment: CDR1 MNHEY and CDR2 SVGEGT. This CDR3 spans 15 amino acids. With 5 bases removed from V and 4 bases from J, the gap between germline ends came to 17 bases. This CDR3 reads CASSRGELISTEAFF. Written as DNA, the CDR3 is TGTGCCAGCAGTCGGGGAGAATTAATTAGCACTGAAGCTTTCTTT.

The chain couples TRBV18 to TRBJ1-6, with no clear D. The CDR3 runs 13 residues. V shed 7 bases and J shed 7 bases, with 11 bases lying between them. CDR1 and CDR2 (germline): KGHSH, LQKENI. CDR3 amino acids: CASYSKVNSPLHF. CDR3 DNA: TGTGCCAGCTACAGTAAGGTCAATTCACCCCTCCACTTT.

This rearrangement joins TRBV3-1 (or the pseudogene TRBV3-2) to TRBJ2-5; D perhaps matches TRBD1 (6 bases). The germline V and J ends were trimmed by 2 bases and 2 bases, with 6 bases remaining between them. CDR3 size: 13 residues. Germline CDR1 and CDR2: LGHDT and YNNKEL (reference sequence). The CDR3 DNA reads TGTGCCAGCAGCCAACAGGGGCAAGAGACCCAGTACTTC. Translation: CASSQQGQETQYF.

The V call is TRBV29-1, the J call TRBJ2-5; D may be TRBD1 (6 bases). CDR3 length: 14 amino acids. The germline gives CDR1 SQVTM, CDR2 ANQGSEA. Trimming cost V 6 bases and J 0 bases, with 14 bases left between them. This CDR3 reads CSVGGHMYQETQYF. The CDR3 DNA reads TGCAGCGTAGGGGGACATATGTACCAAGAGACCCAGTACTTC.

The rearrangement uses TRBV5-1 and TRBJ1-1, with TRBD1 matching 9 bases. In germline, CDR1 is SGHRS, CDR2 YFSETQ. V gave up 4 bases and J gave up 3 bases; unmatched junction bases: 13. This CDR3 comprises 17 residues. CDR3 bases: TGCGCCAGCAGCCCTCGTGACAGGGGGTGGGGTGACACTGAAGCTTTCTTT. Its translation: CASSPRDRGWGDTEAFF.

The chain recombines TRBV7-2 with TRBJ1-4; D might be TRBD1 (5 bases). CDR1 SGHTA and CDR2 FQGNSA come from the germline V gene. Between the trimmed V and J ends, which lost 5 bases and 7 bases, there was a span of 20 bases. The CDR3 spans 16 residues. The DNA of the CDR3 is TGTGCCAGCAGCGGGGCTAGTGGGGGGATCGGTGAAAAACTGTTTTTT. It codes for CASSGASGGIGEKLFF.

The J gene is TRBJ1-1, the V gene TRBV7-9; 7 nucleotides align to TRBD1. The CDR3 sequence is 11 residues long. Trimming at V came to 5 bases and at J to 11 bases, leaving 5 bases not matched to a gene. Per the germline V gene, CDR1 is SEHNR and CDR2 is FQNEAQ (reference sequence). CDR3 region: CASSPGQWAFF. The DNA for the CDR3 is TGTGCCAGCAGCCCGGGACAGTGGGCTTTCTTT.

The chain uses TRBV6-2 or TRBV6-3 and TRBJ2-1; D is unresolved. This CDR3 is 13 amino acids long. V lost 3 bases and J 9 bases, leaving 12 bases between the germline ends. The germline CDR1 and CDR2 sequences are MNHEY and SVGEGT. The CDR3 protein is CASSYGVEAEQFF. DNA of the CDR3: TGTGCCAGCAGTTATGGCGTAGAGGCTGAGCAGTTCTTC.